Listed here are 20 T cell receptor beta chains from one sample, sequenced in a study of cytomegalovirus exposure and HLA in healthy donors. The PCR had 60 Vbeta and 13 Jbeta primers. The table came from immunoSEQ multiplex PCR; TCRdb's copy has only in-frame clones and leaves some out. The sample records 150,000 or so clones, roughly 80% being singletons. The specimen was PBMCs. These receptors were taken from a man aged 35 to 55 in good health and CMV-seropositive.

This chain uses TRBV11-2 with TRBJ2-7, with 8 bases lining up with TRBD2. Trimming cost V 1 base and J 3 bases; bases outside gene matches: 11. The CDR3 is made up of 17 amino acids. Per the germline V gene, CDR1 is SGHAT and CDR2 is FQNNGV. CDR3 in amino acids: CASSLAASLAGGYEQYF. CDR3 coding DNA: TGTGCCAGCAGCTTAGCCGCCTCTCTGGCGGGGGGCTACGAGCAGTACTTC.

The J gene is TRBJ1-1, the V gene TRBV2; D call uncertain. V lost 1 base and J 3 bases, leaving 6 bases between the germline ends. Germline-derived CDR1 and CDR2 are SNHLY and FYNNEI. This CDR3 region has 13 residues. The CDR3, as DNA: TGTGCCAGCAGTGAAGAGAGAGACACTGAAGCTTTCTTT. It is translated as CASSEERDTEAFF.

The chain uses TRBV2 and TRBJ1-5, with TRBD1 identical over 8 bases. V gave up 3 bases and J gave up 6 bases; unmatched junction bases: 1. Per germline, CDR1 SNHLY and CDR2 FYNNEI. The CDR3 spans 13 residues. The DNA of the CDR3 is TGTGCCAGCAGTGACAGGGGGCTTCAGCCCCAGCATTTT. It encodes CASSDRGLQPQHF.

The chain uses TRBV19 and TRBJ2-1; TRBD1 is a possible D gene (6 bases). Looked up from germline, CDR1 is LNHDA and CDR2 is SQIVND (reference sequence). The CDR3 length is 15 residues. Between the trimmed V and J ends, which lost 10 bases and 1 base, there was a span of 17 bases. This CDR3 is CATRETGNSYNEQFF. The CDR3 DNA reads as TGTGCCACCAGGGAAACAGGGAATTCCTACAATGAGCAGTTCTTC.

This clone has only a few counts. The J gene is TRBJ2-7, the V gene TRBV7-2; D gene uncertain. The germline CDR1 and CDR2 sequences are SGHTA and FQGNSA. V lost 4 bases and J lost 2, with 18 bases in between. This CDR3 is built from 16 residues. CDR3 in DNA: TGTGCCAGCAGCTCGACAACCGGAACAGAACCCTACGAGCAGTACTTC. This translates into CASSSTTGTEPYEQYF.

This clone was seen a few times. This chain links TRBV7-9 with TRBJ1-5, with D unresolved. V lost 1 base, J lost 4 bases, and 8 bases lay in between. The V gene's germline CDR1 is SEHNR and CDR2 FQNEAQ (reference sequence). The CDR3 length is 14 residues. CDR3 residues: CASSLGAGNQPQHF. CDR3 bases: TGTGCCAGCAGCTTAGGGGCAGGTAATCAGCCCCAGCATTTT.

This clone showed up just once. A junction end diverges from the germline sequence, so it may reflect a read error. This chain joins TRBV7-9 and TRBJ2-7; D unresolved. CDR1 is SEHNR, CDR2 FQNEAQ, per germline (reference sequence). This CDR3 region has 18 residues. The CDR3 loop is CSSSLYLIAPLDSYEQYF. In nucleotides, the CDR3 is TGTTCCAGCAGCTTATATCTTATTGCCCCGTTAGACTCCTACGAGCAGTACTTC.

The chain links TRBV5-6 to TRBJ1-1; 9 bases line up with TRBD1. CDR3 length: 14 residues. The trim removed 5 bases at V and 4 bases at J, leaving 6 bases unmatched. CDR1 is SGHDT and CDR2 is YYEEEE in the germline V gene. The CDR3 coding sequence is TGTGCCAGCAGAGGGACAGGGTACTTCACTGAAGCTTTCTTT. This encodes CASRGTGYFTEAFF.

The CDR3 protein is CASSPGSEETQYF. CDR3 nucleotide sequence: TGTGCCAGCAGCCCCGGGTCAGAAGAGACCCAGTACTTC. The chain combines TRBV7-3 with TRBJ2-5; D remains unclear. The ends were cut back, 5 bases at V and 3 bases at J, with 10 bases in the middle. The CDR3 has 13 amino acids. In germline, CDR1 is SGHTA, CDR2 FQGTGA.

This clone occurred a few times. The gene calls are TRBV7-9 and TRBJ1-2; 8 bases fit TRBD1. V trimming: 4 bases; J trimming: 4 bases; junction bases outside the gene matches: 2. The CDR3 is 13 amino acids. Germline CDR1 and CDR2: SEHNR and FQNEAQ (reference sequence). The CDR3 bases are TGTGCCAGCAGCTACACAGGGGGCTATGGCTACACCTTC. This gives the protein CASSYTGGYGYTF. Looking up the rest from reference TRBV7-9 and TRBJ1-2 gives the full variable domain: DTGVSQNPRHKITKRGQNVTFRCDPISEHNRLYWYRQTLGQGPEFLTYFQNEAQLEKSRLLSDRFSAERPKGSFSTLEIQRTEQGDSAMYLCASSYTGGYGYTFGSGTRLTVV.

This chain uses TRBV19 with TRBJ2-7; TRBD2 matches at 8 bases. CDR1 is LNHDA and CDR2 is SQIVND in the germline V gene (reference sequence). The length of the CDR3 is 14 residues. J was trimmed by 2 bases and V by 4 bases; bases with no gene match: 4. In DNA, the CDR3 is TGTGCCAGTAGTACACAGCGGGAGCCCTACGAGCAGTACTTC. It translates to CASSTQREPYEQYF.

The gene calls are TRBV7-2 and TRBJ2-3, with 13 bases that match TRBD2. This CDR3 spans 17 amino acids. The trim removed 5 bases at V and 3 bases at J, leaving 8 bases unmatched. Germline V gives CDR1 SGHTA, CDR2 FQGNSA. Written as DNA, the CDR3 is TGTGCCAGCAGCCAACTAGCGGGGGGGGCACCTACAGATACGCAGTATTTT. Protein: CASSQLAGGAPTDTQYF.

The V gene is TRBV19, the J gene TRBJ2-7; 12 positions match TRBD2. Germline V gene sequence: CDR1 LNHDA, CDR2 SQIVND (reference sequence). J lost 0 bases, V lost 4 bases, and 7 bases had no gene match. There are 17 residues in the CDR3. CDR3 amino acids: CASSKGLAGRYSYEQYF. The CDR3 region has the DNA TGTGCCAGTAGTAAGGGACTAGCGGGTAGGTACTCCTACGAGCAGTACTTC.

The CDR3 protein is CASSPWRERITDTQYF. In DNA form, the CDR3 reads TGTGCCAGCAGCCCATGGCGGGAGCGGATCACAGATACGCAGTATTTT. This chain uses TRBV7-2 with TRBJ2-3; 7 nucleotides agree with TRBD2. Germline V gene lookup returns CDR1 SGHTA and CDR2 FQGNSA. V lost 5 bases and J lost 2; bases outside the gene matches: 10. CDR3 length: 16 residues. Combining the CDR3 with reference TRBV7-2 and TRBJ2-3 gives the whole variable domain GAGVSQSPSNKVTEKGKDVELRCDPISGHTALYWYRQSLGQGLEFLIYFQGNSAPDKSGLPSDRFSAERTGGSVSTLTIQRTQQEDSAVYLCASSPWRERITDTQYFGPGTRLTVL.

This clone is a singleton in its sample. This rearrangement joins TRBV2 to TRBJ2-7, with D possibly TRBD2 on 6 matching bases. CDR1 and CDR2 (germline): SNHLY, FYNNEI. The CDR3 loop spans 13 amino acids. The ends were cut back, 9 bases at V and 0 bases at J, with 12 bases in the middle. The CDR3 coding sequence is TGTGCCAGTACCGGGGGTAACTCCTACGAGCAGTACTTC. Protein sequence: CASTGGNSYEQYF.

The V call is TRBV15, the J call TRBJ1-2; tentative D call: TRBD1 (6 bases). The CDR3 has 18 amino acids. With 4 bases removed from V and 4 bases from J, the gap between germline ends came to 25 bases. CDR1 is LNHNV, CDR2 YYDKDF, per germline (reference sequence). The CDR3 region has the DNA TGTGCCACCAGCATCCCCTTCGAGAGGACAGACCAACCCTATGGCTACACCTTC. Translation: CATSIPFERTDQPYGYTF.

This clone was counted only a few times. The rearrangement links TRBV7-2 to TRBJ1-2; D call uncertain. Germline V CDR1 and CDR2: SGHTA, FQGNSA. Trimming shortened V by 11 bases and J by 4 bases, and 17 bases separated the two germline ends. This CDR3 comprises 13 residues. CDR3 sequence reads: CASHGRTTYGYTF. DNA for the CDR3: TGTGCCTCGCATGGACGGACTACCTATGGCTACACCTTC.

V is TRBV25-1 and J is TRBJ2-7, with D perhaps matching TRBD2 (7 bases). Trimming left V 6 bases short and J 0 bases short, with 12 bases between. The CDR3 has 14 residues. Germline lookup yields CDR1 MGHDK and CDR2 SYGVNS. In nucleotides, the CDR3 is TGTGCCAGCAGCTTGGGGGGGGCCTCCTACGAGCAGTACTTC. This codes for CASSLGGASYEQYF.

The J gene is TRBJ2-1, the V gene TRBV15; TRBD2 aligns across 12 bases. The ends lost 6 bases at V and 7 bases at J; junction bases unmatched: 7. CDR3 size: 15 residues. Per germline, CDR1 LNHNV and CDR2 YYDKDF (reference sequence). The CDR3, as DNA: TGTGCCACCAGGCGGGCTAGCGGGAGGGGGAATGAGCAGTTCTTC. Translation: CATRRASGRGNEQFF.

The chain joins TRBV5-4 to TRBJ2-3, with 8 bases matching TRBD2. In germline, CDR1 is SGHNT, CDR2 YYREEE (reference sequence). The CDR3 totals 16 residues. V shed 3 bases and J 4 bases; nucleotides not matched to a gene: 10. The CDR3 DNA reads as TGTGCCAGCAGCTGGAGCCCAGCGGGAGAAGCAGATACGCAGTATTTT. This sequence encodes CASSWSPAGEADTQYF. Variable domain in full (rest from reference TRBV5-4 and TRBJ2-3): ETGVTQSPTHLIKTRGQQVTLRCSSQSGHNTVSWYQQALGQGPQFIFQYYREEENGRGNFPPRFSGLQFPNYSSELNVNALELDDSALYLCASSWSPAGEADTQYFGPGTRLTVL.